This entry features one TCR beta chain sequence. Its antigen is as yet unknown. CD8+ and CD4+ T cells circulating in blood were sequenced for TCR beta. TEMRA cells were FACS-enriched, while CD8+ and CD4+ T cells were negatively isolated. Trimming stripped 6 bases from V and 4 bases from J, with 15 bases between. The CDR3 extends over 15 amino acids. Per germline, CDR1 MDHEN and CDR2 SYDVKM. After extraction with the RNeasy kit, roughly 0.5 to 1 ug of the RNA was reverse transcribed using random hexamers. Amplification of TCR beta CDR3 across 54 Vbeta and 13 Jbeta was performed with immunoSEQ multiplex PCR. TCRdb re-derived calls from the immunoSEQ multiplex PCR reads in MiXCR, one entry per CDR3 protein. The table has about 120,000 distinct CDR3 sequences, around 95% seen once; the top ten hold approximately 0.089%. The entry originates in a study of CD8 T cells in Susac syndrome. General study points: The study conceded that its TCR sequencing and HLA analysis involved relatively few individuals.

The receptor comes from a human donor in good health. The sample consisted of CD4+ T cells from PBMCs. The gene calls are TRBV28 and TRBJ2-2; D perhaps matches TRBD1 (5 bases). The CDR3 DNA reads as TGTGCCAGCAGGCTTCAGTGGGGCAGCACCGGGGAGCTGTTTTTT. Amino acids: CASRLQWGSTGELFF.